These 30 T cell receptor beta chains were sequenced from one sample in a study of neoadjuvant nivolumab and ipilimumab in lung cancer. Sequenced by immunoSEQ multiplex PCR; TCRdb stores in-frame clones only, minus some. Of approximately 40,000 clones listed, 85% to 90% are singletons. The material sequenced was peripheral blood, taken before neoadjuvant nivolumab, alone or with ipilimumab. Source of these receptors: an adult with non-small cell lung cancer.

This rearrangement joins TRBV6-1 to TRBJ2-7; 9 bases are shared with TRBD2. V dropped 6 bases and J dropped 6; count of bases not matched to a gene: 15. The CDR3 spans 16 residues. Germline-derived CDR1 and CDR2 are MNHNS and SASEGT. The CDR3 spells CASRENTRAGGREQYF. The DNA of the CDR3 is TGTGCCAGCAGGGAAAACACCAGAGCGGGAGGACGCGAGCAGTACTTC.

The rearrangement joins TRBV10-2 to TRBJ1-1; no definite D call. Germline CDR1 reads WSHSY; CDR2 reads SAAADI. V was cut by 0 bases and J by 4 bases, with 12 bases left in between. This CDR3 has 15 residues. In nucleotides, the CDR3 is TGCGCCAGCAGTGAGTCTTGGGGAGGGAGCACTGAAGCTTTCTTT. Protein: CASSESWGGSTEAFF.

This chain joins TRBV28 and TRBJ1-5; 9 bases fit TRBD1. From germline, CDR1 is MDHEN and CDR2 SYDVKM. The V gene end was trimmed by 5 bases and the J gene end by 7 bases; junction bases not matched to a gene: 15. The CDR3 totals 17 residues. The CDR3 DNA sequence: TGTGCCAGCAGTCCCTACCGTCCCGGGACAGGGCTCCAGCCCCAGCATTTT. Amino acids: CASSPYRPGTGLQPQHF.

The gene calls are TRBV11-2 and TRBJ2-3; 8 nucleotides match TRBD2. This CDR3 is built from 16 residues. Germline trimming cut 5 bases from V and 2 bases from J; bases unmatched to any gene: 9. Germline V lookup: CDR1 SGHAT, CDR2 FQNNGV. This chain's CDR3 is CASSPTGSGVTDTQYF. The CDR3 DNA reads TGTGCCAGCAGCCCTACCGGTAGCGGGGTCACAGATACGCAGTATTTT.

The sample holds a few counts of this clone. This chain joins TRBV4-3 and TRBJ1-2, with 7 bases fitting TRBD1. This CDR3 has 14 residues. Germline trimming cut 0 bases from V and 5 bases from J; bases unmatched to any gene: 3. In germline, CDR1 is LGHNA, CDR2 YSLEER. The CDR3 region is CASSQDLGQYGYTF. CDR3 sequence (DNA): TGCGCCAGCAGCCAAGATTTGGGACAGTATGGCTACACCTTC.

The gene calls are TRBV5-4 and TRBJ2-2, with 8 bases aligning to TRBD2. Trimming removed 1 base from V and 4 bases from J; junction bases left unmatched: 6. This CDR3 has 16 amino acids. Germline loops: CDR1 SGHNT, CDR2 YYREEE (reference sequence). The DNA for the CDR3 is TGTGCCAGCAGCTTGAGAGCGGGAGCCGGCACCGGGGAGCTGTTTTTT. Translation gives CASSLRAGAGTGELFF.

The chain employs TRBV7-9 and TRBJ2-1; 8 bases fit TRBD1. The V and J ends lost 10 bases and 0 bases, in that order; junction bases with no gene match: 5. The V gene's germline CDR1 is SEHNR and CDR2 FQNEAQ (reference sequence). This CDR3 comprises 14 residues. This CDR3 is CAIQGAYSYNEQFF. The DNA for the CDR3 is TGTGCCATCCAGGGGGCTTACTCCTACAATGAGCAGTTCTTC.

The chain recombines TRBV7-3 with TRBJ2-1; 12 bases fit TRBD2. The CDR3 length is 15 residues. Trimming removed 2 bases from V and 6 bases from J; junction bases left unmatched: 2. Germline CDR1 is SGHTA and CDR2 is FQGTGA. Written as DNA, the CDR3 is TGTGCCAGCAGCTTAGGACTAGCGGGATCCAATGAGCAGTTCTTC. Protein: CASSLGLAGSNEQFF.

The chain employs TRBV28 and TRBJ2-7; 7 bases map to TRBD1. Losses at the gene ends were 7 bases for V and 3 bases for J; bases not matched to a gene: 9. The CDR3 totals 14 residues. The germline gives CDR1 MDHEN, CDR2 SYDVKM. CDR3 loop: CASNTGTARYEQYF. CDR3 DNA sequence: TGTGCCAGCAACACCGGGACAGCGCGCTACGAGCAGTACTTC.

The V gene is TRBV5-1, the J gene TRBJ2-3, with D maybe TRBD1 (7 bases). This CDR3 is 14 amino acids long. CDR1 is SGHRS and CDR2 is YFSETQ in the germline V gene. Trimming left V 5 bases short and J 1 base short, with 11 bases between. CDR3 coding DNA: TGCGCCAGCAGTCAGGGGGGCGGCACAGATACGCAGTATTTT. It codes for CASSQGGGTDTQYF.

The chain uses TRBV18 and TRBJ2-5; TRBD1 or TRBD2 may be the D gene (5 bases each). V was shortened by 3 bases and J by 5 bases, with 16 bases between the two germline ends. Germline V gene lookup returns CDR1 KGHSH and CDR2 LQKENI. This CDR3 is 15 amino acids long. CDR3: CASSPRESKGETQYF. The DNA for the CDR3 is TGTGCCAGCTCACCCAGGGAGTCGAAGGGGGAGACCCAGTACTTC.

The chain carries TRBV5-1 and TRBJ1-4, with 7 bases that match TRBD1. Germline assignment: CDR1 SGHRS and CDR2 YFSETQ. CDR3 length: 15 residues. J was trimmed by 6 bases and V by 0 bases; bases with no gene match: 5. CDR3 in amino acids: CASSLGTGTHEKLFF. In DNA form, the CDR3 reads TGCGCCAGCAGCTTGGGGACAGGCACCCATGAAAAACTGTTTTTT.

This CDR3 reads CASSPRGRGGGSSYEQYF. The CDR3 DNA sequence: TGTGCCAGCAGCCCCAGGGGGCGGGGAGGCGGCAGCTCCTACGAGCAGTACTTC. This chain links TRBV28 with TRBJ2-7; 8 bases match TRBD1. This CDR3 is 18 amino acids long. Germline loops: CDR1 MDHEN, CDR2 SYDVKM. V was clipped by 6 bases and J by 0 bases; unmatched bases: 16.

CDR3 nucleotides: TGTGCCAGCAGCTTATTTGTGGGCGAGACCCAGTACTTC. Its protein is CASSLFVGETQYF. This rearrangement joins TRBV11-3 to TRBJ2-5; no firm D call. The germline V gene has CDR1 SGHNT and CDR2 YENEEA. The V gene lost 2 bases and the J gene lost 5 bases, with 9 bases spanning the gap. The CDR3 covers 13 residues.

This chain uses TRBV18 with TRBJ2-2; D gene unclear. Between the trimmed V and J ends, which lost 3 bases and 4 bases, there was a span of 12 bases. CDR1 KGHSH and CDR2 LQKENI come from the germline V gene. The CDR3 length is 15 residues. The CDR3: CASSPLTSSTGELFF. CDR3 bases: TGTGCCAGCTCACCGCTAACGTCGAGCACCGGGGAGCTGTTTTTT.

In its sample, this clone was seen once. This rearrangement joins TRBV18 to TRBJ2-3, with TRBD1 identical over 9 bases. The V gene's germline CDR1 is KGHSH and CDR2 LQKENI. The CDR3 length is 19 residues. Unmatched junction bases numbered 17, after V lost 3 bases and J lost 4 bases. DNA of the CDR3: TGTGCCAGCTCACCCCTGGGACAGGGAGGAGGCCAGTCGTCAGATACGCAGTATTTT. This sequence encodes CASSPLGQGGGQSSDTQYF.

CDR3 protein: CASSSFGQGVYYEQYF. DNA of the CDR3: TGTGCCAGCAGCTCTTTCGGACAGGGGGTGTACTACGAGCAGTACTTC. J is TRBJ2-7 and V is TRBV7-8, with 10 nucleotides matching TRBD1. J gave up 3 bases and V 4 bases, and 9 bases lay outside the gene matches. Germline V CDR1 and CDR2: SGHVS, FQNEAQ. The length of the CDR3 is 16 residues. Full variable domain (outside the CDR3, taken from reference TRBV7-8 and TRBJ2-7): GAGVSQSPRYKVAKRGQDVALRCDPISGHVSLFWYQQALGQGPEFLTYFQNEAQLDKSGLPSDRFFAERPEGSVSTLKIQRTQQEDSAVYLCASSSFGQGVYYEQYFGPGTRLTVT.

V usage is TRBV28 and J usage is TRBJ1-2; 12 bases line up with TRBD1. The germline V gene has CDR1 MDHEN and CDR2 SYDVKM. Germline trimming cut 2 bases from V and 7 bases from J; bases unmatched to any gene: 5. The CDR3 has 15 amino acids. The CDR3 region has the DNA TGTGCCAGCAGTTTAGCGGGGACAGGGGGCACTGGCTACACCTTC. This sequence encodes CASSLAGTGGTGYTF.

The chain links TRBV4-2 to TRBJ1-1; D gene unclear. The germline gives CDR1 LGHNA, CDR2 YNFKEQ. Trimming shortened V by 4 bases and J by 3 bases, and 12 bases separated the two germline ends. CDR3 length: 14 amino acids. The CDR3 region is CASSPKTLDTEAFF. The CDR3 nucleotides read TGTGCCAGCAGCCCAAAGACATTGGACACTGAAGCTTTCTTT.

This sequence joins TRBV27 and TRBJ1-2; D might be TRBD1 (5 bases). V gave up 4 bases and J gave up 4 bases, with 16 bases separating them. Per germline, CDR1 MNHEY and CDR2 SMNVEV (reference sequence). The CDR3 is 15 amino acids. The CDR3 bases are TGTGCCAGCAGTTCTTTTGGGGGGTGGGTCTATGGCTACACCTTC. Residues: CASSSFGGWVYGYTF.

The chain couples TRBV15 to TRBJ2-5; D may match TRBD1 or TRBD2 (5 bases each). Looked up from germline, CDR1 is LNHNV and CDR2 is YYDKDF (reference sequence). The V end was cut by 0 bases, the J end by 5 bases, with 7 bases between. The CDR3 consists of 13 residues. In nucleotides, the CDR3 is TGTGCCACCAGCAGAGACGAGGGGGAGACCCAGTACTTC. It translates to CATSRDEGETQYF.

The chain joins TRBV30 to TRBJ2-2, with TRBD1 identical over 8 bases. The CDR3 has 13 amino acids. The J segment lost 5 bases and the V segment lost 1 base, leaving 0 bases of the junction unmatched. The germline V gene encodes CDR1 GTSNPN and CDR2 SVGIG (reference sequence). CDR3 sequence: CAWSGQGTGELFF. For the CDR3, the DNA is TGTGCCTGGAGTGGACAGGGGACCGGGGAGCTGTTTTTT.

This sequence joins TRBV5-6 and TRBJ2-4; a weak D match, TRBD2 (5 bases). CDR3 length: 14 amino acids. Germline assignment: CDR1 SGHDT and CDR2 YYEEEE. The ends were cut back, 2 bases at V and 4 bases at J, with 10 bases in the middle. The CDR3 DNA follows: TGTGCCAGCAGCTTAAAGAGCGGAAAAAACATTCAGTACTTC. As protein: CASSLKSGKNIQYF.

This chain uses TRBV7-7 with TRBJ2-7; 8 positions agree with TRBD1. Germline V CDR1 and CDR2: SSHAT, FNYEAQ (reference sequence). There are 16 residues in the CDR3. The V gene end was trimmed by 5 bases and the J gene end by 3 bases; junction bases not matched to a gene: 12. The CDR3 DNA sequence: TGTGCCAGCAGCCCCACTATGGGACAGGAGGGCTACGAGCAGTACTTC. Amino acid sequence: CASSPTMGQEGYEQYF.

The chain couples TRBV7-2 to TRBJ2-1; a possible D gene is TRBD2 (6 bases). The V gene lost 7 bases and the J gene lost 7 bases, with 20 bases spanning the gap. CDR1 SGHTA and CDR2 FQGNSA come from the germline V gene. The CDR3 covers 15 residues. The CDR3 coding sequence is TGTGCCAGCACCATCCCGGGACTTGAGAGAAATGAGCAGTTCTTC. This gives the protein CASTIPGLERNEQFF.

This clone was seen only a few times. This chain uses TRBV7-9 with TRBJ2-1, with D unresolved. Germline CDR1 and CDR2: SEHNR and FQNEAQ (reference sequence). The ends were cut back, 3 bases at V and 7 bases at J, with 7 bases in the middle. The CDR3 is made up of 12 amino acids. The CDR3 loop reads CASSFLGNEQFF. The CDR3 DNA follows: TGTGCCAGCAGCTTCCTGGGGAATGAGCAGTTCTTC.

CDR3 residues: CASSQDGAIRGKLFF. CDR3 coding DNA: TGCGCCAGCAGCCAAGATGGGGCCATAAGAGGAAAACTGTTTTTT. The rearrangement uses TRBV4-1 and TRBJ1-4, with a weak D call TRBD1 (5 bases). Trimming cost V 0 bases and J 10 bases, with 15 bases left between them. The germline V gene has CDR1 MGHRA and CDR2 YSYEKL. The CDR3 spans 15 residues.

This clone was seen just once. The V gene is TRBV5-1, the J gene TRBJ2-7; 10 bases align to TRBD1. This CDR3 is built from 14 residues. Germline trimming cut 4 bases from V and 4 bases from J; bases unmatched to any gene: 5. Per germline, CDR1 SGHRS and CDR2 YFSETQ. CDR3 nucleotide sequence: TGCGCCAGCAGCCCCCGACAGGGGGCTTACGAGCAGTACTTC. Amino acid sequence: CASSPRQGAYEQYF.

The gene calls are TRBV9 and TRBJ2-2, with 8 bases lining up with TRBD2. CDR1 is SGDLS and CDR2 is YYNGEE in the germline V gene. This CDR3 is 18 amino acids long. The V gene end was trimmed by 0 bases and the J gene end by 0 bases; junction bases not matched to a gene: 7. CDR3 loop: CASSVVSLAETNTGELFF. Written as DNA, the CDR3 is TGTGCCAGCAGCGTAGTATCACTAGCGGAAACGAACACCGGGGAGCTGTTTTTT.

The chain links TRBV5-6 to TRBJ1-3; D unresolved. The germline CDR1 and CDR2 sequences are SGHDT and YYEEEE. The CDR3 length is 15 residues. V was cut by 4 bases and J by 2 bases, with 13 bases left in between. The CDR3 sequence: CASSTYAETGNTIYF. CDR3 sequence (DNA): TGTGCCAGCAGCACCTACGCGGAAACTGGAAACACCATATATTTT.